This paragraph covers one T cell receptor (beta chain) sequence. Method: immunoSEQ multiplex PCR; TCRdb's copy keeps in-frame clones and lacks some. The table lists about 130,000 clones, 80% to 90% of them singletons, with roughly 18% in the top ten. The record originates from a study of blood T cell repertoires in COVID-19. Study-wide background: Acute-phase and convalescent COVID-19 samples originated in the United States, Italy and Spain.

This CDR3 has 13 amino acids. Germline values: CDR1 MNHEY, CDR2 SVGAGI. Trimming removed 7 bases from V and 7 bases from J, with 17 bases in between. The source material was peripheral blood. The receptor comes from a man aged 50 to 60 with active or convalescent COVID-19. The V call is TRBV6-5, the J call TRBJ2-7; no clear D. CDR3 in amino acids: CASKSLQFLEQYF. The CDR3 DNA sequence: TGTGCCAGCAAGTCTCTCCAGTTTTTGGAGCAGTACTTC.